This is a list of T cell receptor beta chains from one sample in a study of patients and donors after allogeneic stem cell transplantation. In TCRdb, the RT-PCR reads were re-called with MiXCR into one record per CDR3 protein. Of some 200,000 distinct CDR3 sequences in the sample, around two fifths were seen once. Source material: blood, either unsorted or a sorted T cell fraction (not recorded which). These TCRs come from a human donor who was either an allogeneic HSCT recipient or a stem cell or donor lymphocyte infusion donor (not recorded which). It is not recorded whose cells these are; they may come from a transplant donor. The CDR3 runs from the conserved cysteine through the conserved F or W. D genes are given only for firm matches. Clone size is not always given. Where it is, it says once, few, many or a class for expanded clones.

clone_size j_call v_call d_call cdr3_aa cdr3_nt
NA TRBJ1-2 TRBV7-9 TRBD1 CASSPGGQRNYGYTF TGTGCCAGCAGCCCAGGGGGACAGCGCAACTATGGCTACACCTTC
NA TRBJ1-1 TRBV5-1 NA CASSRPHQMNTEAFF TGCGCCAGCAGTCGTCCACACCAGATGAACACTGAAGCTTTCTTT
NA TRBJ1-2 TRBV21-1 NA CASSARDTINYGYTF TGTGCCAGCAGCGCTAGGGACACCATTAACTATGGCTACACCTTC
few TRBJ1-5 TRBV4-3 NA CASSQDEGRQQPQHF TGCGCCAGCAGCCAAGATGAAGGGAGGCAACAGCCCCAGCATTTT
NA TRBJ1-2 TRBV12-3/TRBV12-4 NA CASSPGGPLQRNYGYTF TGTGCCAGCAGCCCGGGGGGGCCTCTACAACGGAACTATGGCTACACCTTC
NA TRBJ1-2 TRBV29-1 NA CSVERTVGYGYTF TGCAGCGTTGAGCGAACAGTCGGATACGGCTACACCTTC
NA TRBJ1-2 TRBV12-3/TRBV12-4 NA CASSLANIWAEGYGYTF TGTGCCAGCAGTTTAGCGAATATTTGGGCTGAGGGGTATGGCTACACCTTC
few TRBJ2-1 TRBV6-2/TRBV6-3 NA CASSYGGAQFF TGTGCCAGCAGTTACGGCGGGGCGCAGTTCTTC
NA TRBJ2-1 TRBV29-1 NA CSVEGEAEQFF TGCAGCGTTGAAGGGGAGGCCGAGCAGTTCTTC
NA TRBJ1-2 TRBV20-1 NA CSADGTQEDYGYTF TGCAGTGCTGATGGGACACAGGAGGACTATGGCTACACCTTC
NA TRBJ1-2 TRBV2 TRBD1 CASTGRGWGQGYHGYTF TGTGCCAGCACCGGAAGGGGTTGGGGACAGGGGTACCATGGCTACACCTTC
few TRBJ1-1 TRBV28 NA CASSFKGARSTEAFF TGTGCCAGCAGTTTCAAAGGGGCGCGGAGCACTGAAGCTTTCTTT
NA TRBJ1-4 TRBV5-1 TRBD1 CASSLDGTGSNEKLFF TGCGCCAGCAGCCTCGATGGGACAGGGTCTAATGAAAAACTGTTTTTT
NA TRBJ2-7 TRBV9 NA CASSATGYEQYF TGTGCCAGCAGCGCTACAGGGTACGAGCAGTACTTC
once TRBJ2-7 TRBV28 NA CASSLEGVSHEQYF TGTGCCAGCAGTTTAGAGGGGGTCTCCCACGAGCAGTACTTC
NA TRBJ1-2 TRBV7-9 NA CASSLLDKETRGYGYTF TGTGCCAGCAGCTTACTGGACAAGGAAACTAGGGGCTATGGCTACACCTTC
few TRBJ1-1 TRBV7-3 NA CASSLVPGDTEAFF TGTGCCAGCAGCTTAGTCCCCGGGGACACTGAAGCTTTCTTT
few TRBJ2-1 TRBV29-1 NA CSAIEYSGGSYNEQFF TGCAGCGCAATTGAATACAGTGGGGGCAGCTACAATGAGCAGTTCTTC
few TRBJ2-7 TRBV4-3 NA CASSQVPAYEQYF TGCGCCAGCAGCCAAGTCCCAGCGTACGAGCAGTACTTC